This record looks at one T cell receptor beta chain sequence and its context. Cohort 3 recovery required two negative PCRs, clearance, or symptom resolution. These data belong to a study of blood T cell repertoires in COVID-19. Using immunoSEQ multiplex PCR, the repertoire was profiled, and TCRdb retains in-frame clones only, with some absent. The sample holds 280,000 or so clones; roughly 89% are singletons and the top ten take approximately 6%. The clonotype comes from a woman between 40 and 50 years old who had recovered from COVID-19. The sample comprised PBMCs or T cells enriched from blood (not recorded which).

CDR3 coding DNA: TGTGCCAGCTCACCCAGCGCCGGGACTGAAGCTTTCTTT. Protein product: CASSPSAGTEAFF. This chain joins TRBV18 and TRBJ1-1; D call uncertain. This CDR3 is 13 amino acids long. Germline lookup yields CDR1 KGHSH and CDR2 LQKENI. V gave up 3 bases and J gave up 5 bases, with 10 bases separating them.